Sequencing of this T cell receptor beta chain was carried out in a study of CD8 T cells in ankylosing spondylitis. Study results and caveats: Ankylosing spondylitis blood appeared to be characterized by a TCR beta motif of 8 or 9 highly homologous variants.

MiXCR, applied by TCRdb to the 5' RACE reads, yields one record per CDR3 protein. The table records some 200,000 distinct CDR3 sequences, 9.5% to 15% of them present only once. A remark on this clonotype: Antigen: not known.

The CDR3 loop spans 15 amino acids. Trimming removed 8 bases from V and 0 bases from J, with 14 bases in between. Per germline, CDR1 SNHLY and CDR2 FYNNEI. Sample: blood, either unsorted or a sorted T cell fraction (not recorded which). This TCR derives from a male donor with ankylosing spondylitis or in good health (not recorded which). The chain has TRBV2 and TRBJ1-5; possibly TRBD1 for D (6 bases). For the CDR3, the DNA is TGTGCCAGCCCAGTAACAGGGAATAGCAATCAGCCCCAGCATTTT. Translated, it gives CASPVTGNSNQPQHF. The full variable domain, rest sourced from reference TRBV2 and TRBJ1-5, is EPEVTQTPSHQVTQMGQEVILRCVPISNHLYFYWYRQILGQKVEFLVSFYNNEISEKSEIFDDQFSVERPDGSNFTLKIRSTKLEDSAMYFCASPVTGNSNQPQHFGDGTRLSIL.